The T cell receptor beta chain under discussion was sequenced for a study of blood T cell repertoires in COVID-19. Study-wide context: Samples of COVID-19 (acute and convalescent) were obtained from the United States, Italy and Spain. T cells, B-cell-depleted T cells, or PBMCs supplied cDNA or gDNA.

The CDR3 runs to 13 residues. Germline loops: CDR1 SNHLY, CDR2 FYNNEI. Trimming stripped 6 bases from V and 0 bases from J, with 8 bases between. As handled by the study authors: Amplified reference gene primers provided the basis for estimating nucleated cell counts. Method: immunoSEQ multiplex PCR; TCRdb's copy keeps in-frame clones and lacks some. The D gene and trimming were derived from the DNA, and the V and J assignments and clone size from that table. The sample contains about 83,000 clones, about 82% of which appear only once. Points on this clone: Other DNA sequences from this sample encode an identical CDR3 as well.

Sequencing used peripheral blood. This chain connects TRBV2 to TRBJ1-1; possible D gene TRBD1, 6 bases. The receptor comes from a man aged 50 to 60 with active COVID-19. CDR3 protein: CASRTGLNTEAFF. DNA for the CDR3: TGTGCCAGCAGGACAGGCCTGAACACTGAAGCTTTCTTT.